The clone carrying this T cell receptor (beta chain) has only one observation. This sample is drawn from a study of blood T cell repertoires in COVID-19. There are 17 residues in the CDR3. Looked up from germline, CDR1 is PRHDT and CDR2 is FYEKMQ (reference sequence). V shed 2 bases, J shed 0 bases, and the junction held 6 bases outside the gene matches. Profiled with immunoSEQ multiplex PCR; TCRdb holds only in-frame clones, not every one. Of 250,000 to 400,000 clones listed, 88% were seen once; the top ten hold 1.5% to 2%. This clonotype originated in a woman aged 30 to 39 with COVID-19, enrolled during active disease. The V and J genes are TRBV13 and TRBJ2-4; 8 bases agree with TRBD1. Sequencing input: peripheral blood. This CDR3 reads CASSLKRTGRAKNIQYF. The CDR3 DNA is TGTGCCAGCAGCTTAAAAAGGACAGGGCGAGCCAAAAACATTCAGTACTTC.